The source of this TCR beta chain is a study of cytomegalovirus exposure and HLA in healthy donors. As to this clone: What it recognizes is unknown.

Measured with immunoSEQ multiplex PCR; TCRdb has only the in-frame clones, and not every one. The sample gives around 160,000 clones, around four fifths of which show up once; around 2.4% is in the top ten. Germline lookup yields CDR1 SGHVS and CDR2 FQNEAQ. Trimming took 1 base from V and 4 from J, leaving 19 bases between them. The CDR3 sequence is 17 residues long. Overall study findings and caveats: The classifier reportedly diagnosed cytomegalovirus status with high specificity and sensitivity.

The gene calls are TRBV7-8 and TRBJ1-2; D remains unclear. What was sequenced was PBMCs. The origin of this receptor is a man under 40 in good health and CMV-seropositive. The CDR3 DNA sequence: TGTGCCAGCAGCTTAGAAAGGTCCCTCCGGAGGGCCTATGGCTACACCTTC. This codes for CASSLERSLRRAYGYTF.